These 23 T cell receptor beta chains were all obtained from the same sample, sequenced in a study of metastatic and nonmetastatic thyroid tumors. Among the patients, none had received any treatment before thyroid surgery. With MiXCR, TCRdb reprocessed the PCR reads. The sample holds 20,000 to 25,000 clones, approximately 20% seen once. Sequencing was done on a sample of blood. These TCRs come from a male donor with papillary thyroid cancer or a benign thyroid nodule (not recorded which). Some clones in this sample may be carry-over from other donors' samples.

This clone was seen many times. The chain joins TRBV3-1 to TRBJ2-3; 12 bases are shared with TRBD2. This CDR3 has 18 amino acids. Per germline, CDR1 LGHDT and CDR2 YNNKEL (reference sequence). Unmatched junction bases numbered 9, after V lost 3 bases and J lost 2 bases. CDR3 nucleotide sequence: TGTGCCAGCAGCCAGTGGAGGACTAGCGGGACATCCACAGATACGCAGTATTTT. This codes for CASSQWRTSGTSTDTQYF.

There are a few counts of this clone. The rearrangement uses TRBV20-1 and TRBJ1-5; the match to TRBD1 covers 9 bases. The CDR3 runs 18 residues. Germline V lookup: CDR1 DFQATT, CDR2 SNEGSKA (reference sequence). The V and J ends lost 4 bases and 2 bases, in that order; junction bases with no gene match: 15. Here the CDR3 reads CSANLYRGPGGGNQPQHF. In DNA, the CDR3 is TGCAGTGCTAACCTATACAGGGGGCCCGGGGGAGGCAATCAGCCCCAGCATTTT.

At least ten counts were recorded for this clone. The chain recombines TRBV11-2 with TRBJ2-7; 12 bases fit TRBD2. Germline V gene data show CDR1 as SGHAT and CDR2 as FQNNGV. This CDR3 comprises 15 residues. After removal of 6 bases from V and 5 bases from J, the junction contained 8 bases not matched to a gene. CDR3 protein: CASRLLAGGLDEQYF. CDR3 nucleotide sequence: TGTGCCAGCAGGCTTCTAGCGGGAGGGTTAGACGAGCAGTACTTC.

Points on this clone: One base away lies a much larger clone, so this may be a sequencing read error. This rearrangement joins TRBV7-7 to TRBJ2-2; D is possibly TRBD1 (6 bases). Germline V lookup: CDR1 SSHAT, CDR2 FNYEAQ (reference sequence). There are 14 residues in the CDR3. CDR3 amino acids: CASRADRLAGELFF. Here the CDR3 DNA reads TGTGCTAGCAGAGCGGACAGACTCGCCGGGGAGCTGTTTTTT.

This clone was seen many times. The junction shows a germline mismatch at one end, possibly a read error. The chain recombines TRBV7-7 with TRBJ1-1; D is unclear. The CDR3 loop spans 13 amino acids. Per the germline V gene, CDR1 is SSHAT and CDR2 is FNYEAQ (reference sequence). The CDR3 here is CASSFRVNTEAFF. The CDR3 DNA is TGTGCTAGCAGCTTTCGAGTGAACACTGAAGCTTTCTTT.

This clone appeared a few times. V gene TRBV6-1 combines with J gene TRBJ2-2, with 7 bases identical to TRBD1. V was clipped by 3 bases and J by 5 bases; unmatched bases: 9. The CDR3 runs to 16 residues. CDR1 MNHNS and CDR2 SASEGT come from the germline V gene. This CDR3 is CASSDQGVAETGELFF. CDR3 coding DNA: TGTGCCAGCAGTGACCAGGGGGTAGCAGAAACCGGGGAGCTGTTTTTT.

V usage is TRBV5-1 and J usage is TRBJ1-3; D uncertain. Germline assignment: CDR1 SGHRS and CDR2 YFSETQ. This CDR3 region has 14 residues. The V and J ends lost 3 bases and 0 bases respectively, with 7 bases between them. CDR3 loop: CASSYGDSGNTIYF. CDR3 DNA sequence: TGCGCCAGCAGCTACGGCGACTCTGGAAACACCATATATTTT.

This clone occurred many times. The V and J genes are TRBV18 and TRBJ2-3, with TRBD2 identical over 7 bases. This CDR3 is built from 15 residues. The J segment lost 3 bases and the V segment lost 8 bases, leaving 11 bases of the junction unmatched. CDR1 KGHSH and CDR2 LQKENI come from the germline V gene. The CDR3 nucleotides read TGTGCCAGCGCGATCAGCGGGATGGGGACAGATACGCAGTATTTT. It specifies CASAISGMGTDTQYF.

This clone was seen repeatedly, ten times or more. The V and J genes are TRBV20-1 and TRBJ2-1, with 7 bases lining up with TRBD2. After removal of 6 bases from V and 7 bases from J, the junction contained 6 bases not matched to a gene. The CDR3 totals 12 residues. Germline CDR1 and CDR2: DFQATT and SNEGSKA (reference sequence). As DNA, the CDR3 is TGCAGTGCGGCCGGGACTAAAAATGAGCAGTTCTTC. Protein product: CSAAGTKNEQFF.

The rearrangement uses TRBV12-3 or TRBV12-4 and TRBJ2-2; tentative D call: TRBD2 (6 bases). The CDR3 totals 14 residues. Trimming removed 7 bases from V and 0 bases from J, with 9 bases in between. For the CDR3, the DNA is TGTGCCAGCAACGGAGGGGCGAACACCGGGGAGCTGTTTTTT. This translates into CASNGGANTGELFF.

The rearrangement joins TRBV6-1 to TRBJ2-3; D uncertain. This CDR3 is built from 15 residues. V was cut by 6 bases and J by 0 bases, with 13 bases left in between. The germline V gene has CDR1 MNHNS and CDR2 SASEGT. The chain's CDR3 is CASSDDFDSTDTQYF. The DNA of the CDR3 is TGTGCCAGCAGCGACGACTTCGACAGCACAGATACGCAGTATTTT.

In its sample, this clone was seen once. CDR3 protein: CASSPLTGTYEQYF. CDR3 in DNA: TGCGCCAGCAGCCCCTTAACAGGGACCTACGAGCAGTACTTC. This chain connects TRBV5-1 to TRBJ2-7, with D possibly being TRBD1 (6 bases). The CDR3 totals 14 residues. Trimming left V 4 bases short and J 2 bases short, with 13 bases between. CDR1 and CDR2 (germline): SGHRS, YFSETQ.

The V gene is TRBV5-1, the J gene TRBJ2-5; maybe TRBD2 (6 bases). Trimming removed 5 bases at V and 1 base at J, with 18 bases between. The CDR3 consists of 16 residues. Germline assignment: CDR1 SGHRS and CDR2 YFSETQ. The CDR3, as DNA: TGCGCCAGCAGAGGTGATCCCTTGGGGGGCCAAGAGACCCAGTACTTC. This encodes CASRGDPLGGQETQYF.

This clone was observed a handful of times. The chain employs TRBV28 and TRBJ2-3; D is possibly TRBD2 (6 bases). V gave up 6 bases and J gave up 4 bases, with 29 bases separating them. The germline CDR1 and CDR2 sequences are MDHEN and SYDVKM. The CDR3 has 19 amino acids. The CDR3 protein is CASRAASRGVAEWADTQYF. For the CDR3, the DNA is TGTGCCAGCAGAGCAGCCTCCCGCGGGGTAGCGGAATGGGCAGATACGCAGTATTTT. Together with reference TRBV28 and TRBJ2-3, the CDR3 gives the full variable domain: DVKVTQSSRYLVKRTGEKVFLECVQDMDHENMFWYRQDPGLGLRLIYFSYDVKMKEKGDIPEGYSVSREKKERFSLILESASTNQTSMYLCASRAASRGVAEWADTQYFGPGTRLTVL.

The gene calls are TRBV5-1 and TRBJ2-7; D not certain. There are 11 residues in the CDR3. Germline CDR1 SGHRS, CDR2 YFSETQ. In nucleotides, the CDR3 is TGCGCAAGAAGCCCTTCCTACGAGCAGTACTTC. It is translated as CARSPSYEQYF.

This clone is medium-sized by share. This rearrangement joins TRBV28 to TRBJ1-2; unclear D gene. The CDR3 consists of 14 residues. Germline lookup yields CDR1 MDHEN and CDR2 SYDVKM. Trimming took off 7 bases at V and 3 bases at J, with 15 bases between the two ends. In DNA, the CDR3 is TGTGCCAGCACCAAACAGAGCACCTACTATGGCTACACCTTC. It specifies CASTKQSTYYGYTF.

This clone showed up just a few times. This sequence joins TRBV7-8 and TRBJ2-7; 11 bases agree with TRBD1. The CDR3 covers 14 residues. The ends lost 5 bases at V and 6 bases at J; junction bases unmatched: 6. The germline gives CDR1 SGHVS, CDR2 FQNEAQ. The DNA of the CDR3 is TGTGCCAGCAGCCCCAGGACAGGGGGCGGCGAGCAGTACTTC. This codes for CASSPRTGGGEQYF.

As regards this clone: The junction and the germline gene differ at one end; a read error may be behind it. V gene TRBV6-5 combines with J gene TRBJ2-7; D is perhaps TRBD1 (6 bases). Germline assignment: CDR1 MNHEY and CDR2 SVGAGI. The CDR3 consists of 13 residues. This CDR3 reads CASIYRADYEHYF. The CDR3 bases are TGTGCCAGCATTTACAGGGCCGACTACGAGCATTACTTC.

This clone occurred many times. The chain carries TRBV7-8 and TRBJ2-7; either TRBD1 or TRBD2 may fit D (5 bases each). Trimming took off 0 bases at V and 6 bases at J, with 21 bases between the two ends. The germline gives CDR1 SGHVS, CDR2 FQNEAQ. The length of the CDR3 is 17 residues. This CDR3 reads CASSLALRVRGSIEQYF. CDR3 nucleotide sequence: TGTGCCAGCAGCTTAGCGCTGAGGGTTAGGGGCTCGATCGAGCAGTACTTC.

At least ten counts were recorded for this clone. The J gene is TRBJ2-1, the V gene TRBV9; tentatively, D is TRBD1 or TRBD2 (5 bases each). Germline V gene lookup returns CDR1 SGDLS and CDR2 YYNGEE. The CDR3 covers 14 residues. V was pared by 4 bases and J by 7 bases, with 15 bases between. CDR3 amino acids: CASSPMGVGNEQFF. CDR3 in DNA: TGTGCCAGCAGCCCAATGGGGGTTGGGAATGAGCAGTTCTTC.

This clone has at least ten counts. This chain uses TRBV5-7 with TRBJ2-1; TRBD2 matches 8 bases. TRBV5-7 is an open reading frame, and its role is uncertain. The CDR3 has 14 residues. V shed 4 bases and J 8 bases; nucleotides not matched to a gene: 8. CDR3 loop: CASSPGSGRHEQFF. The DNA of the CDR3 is TGTGCCAGCAGCCCCGGAAGCGGGAGACATGAGCAGTTCTTC.

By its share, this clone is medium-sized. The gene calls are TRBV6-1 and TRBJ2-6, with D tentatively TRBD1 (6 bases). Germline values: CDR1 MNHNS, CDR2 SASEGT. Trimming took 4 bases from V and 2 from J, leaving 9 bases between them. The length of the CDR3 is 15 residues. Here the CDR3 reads CASSGAGAGANVLTF. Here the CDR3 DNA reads TGTGCCAGCAGTGGGGCAGGGGCTGGGGCCAACGTCCTGACTTTC.

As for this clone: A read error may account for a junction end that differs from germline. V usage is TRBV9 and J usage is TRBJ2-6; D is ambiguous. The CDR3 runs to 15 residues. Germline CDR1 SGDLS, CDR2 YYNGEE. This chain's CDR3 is CASSLWSSGANVLTF. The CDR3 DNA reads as TGTGCCAGCAGTTTGTGGTCTTCTGGAGCCAACGTCCTGACTTTC.